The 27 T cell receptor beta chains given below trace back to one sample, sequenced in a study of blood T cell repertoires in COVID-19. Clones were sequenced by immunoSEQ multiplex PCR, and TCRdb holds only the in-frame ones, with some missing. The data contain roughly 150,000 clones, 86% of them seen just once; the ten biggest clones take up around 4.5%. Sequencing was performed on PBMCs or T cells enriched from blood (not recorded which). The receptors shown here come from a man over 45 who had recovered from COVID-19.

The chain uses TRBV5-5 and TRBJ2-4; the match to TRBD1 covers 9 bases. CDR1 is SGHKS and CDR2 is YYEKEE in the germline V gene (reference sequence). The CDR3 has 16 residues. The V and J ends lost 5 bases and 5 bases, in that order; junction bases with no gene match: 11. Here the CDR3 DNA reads TGTGCCAGCAGGCCCGGGACAGGGTCTTCGCAAAACATTCAGTACTTC. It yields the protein CASRPGTGSSQNIQYF.

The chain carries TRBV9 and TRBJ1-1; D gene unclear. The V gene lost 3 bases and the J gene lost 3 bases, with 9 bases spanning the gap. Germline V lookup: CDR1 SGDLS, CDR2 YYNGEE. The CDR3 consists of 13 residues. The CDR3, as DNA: TGTGCCAGCAGCGCCTTTTCGGACACTGAAGCTTTCTTT. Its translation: CASSAFSDTEAFF. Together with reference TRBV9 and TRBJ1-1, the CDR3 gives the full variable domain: DSGVTQTPKHLITATGQRVTLRCSPRSGDLSVYWYQQSLDQGLQFLIQYYNGEERAKGNILERFSAQQFPDLHSELNLSSLELGDSALYFCASSAFSDTEAFFGQGTRLTVV.

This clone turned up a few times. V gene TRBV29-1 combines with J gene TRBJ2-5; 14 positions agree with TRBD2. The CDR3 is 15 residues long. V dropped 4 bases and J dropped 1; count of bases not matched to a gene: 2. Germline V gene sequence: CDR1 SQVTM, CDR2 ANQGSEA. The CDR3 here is CSVAGLAGAQETQYF. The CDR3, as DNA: TGCAGCGTTGCGGGACTAGCGGGGGCCCAAGAGACCCAGTACTTC.

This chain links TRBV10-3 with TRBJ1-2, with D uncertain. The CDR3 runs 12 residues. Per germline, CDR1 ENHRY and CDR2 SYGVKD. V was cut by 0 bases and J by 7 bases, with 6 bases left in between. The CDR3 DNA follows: TGTGCCATCAGTGAGTCCGACTTTGGCTACACCTTC. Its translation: CAISESDFGYTF.

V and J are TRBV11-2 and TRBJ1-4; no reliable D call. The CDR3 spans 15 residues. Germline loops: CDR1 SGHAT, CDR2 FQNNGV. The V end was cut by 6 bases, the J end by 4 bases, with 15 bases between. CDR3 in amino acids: CASRRSRLINEKLFF. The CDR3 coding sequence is TGTGCCAGCAGACGATCTAGATTGATTAATGAAAAACTGTTTTTT. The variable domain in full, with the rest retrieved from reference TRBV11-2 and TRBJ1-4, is EAGVAQSPRYKIIEKRQSVAFWCNPISGHATLYWYQQILGQGPKLLIQFQNNGVVDDSQLPKDRFSAERLKGVDSTLKIQPAKLEDSAVYLCASRRSRLINEKLFFGSGTQLSVL.

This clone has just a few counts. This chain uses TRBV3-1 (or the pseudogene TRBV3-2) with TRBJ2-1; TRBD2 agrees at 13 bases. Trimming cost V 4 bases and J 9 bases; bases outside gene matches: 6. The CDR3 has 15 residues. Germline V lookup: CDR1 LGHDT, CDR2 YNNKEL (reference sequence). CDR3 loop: CASSPTSGGAIEQFF. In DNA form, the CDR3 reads TGTGCCAGCAGCCCCACTAGCGGGGGGGCCATTGAGCAGTTCTTC.

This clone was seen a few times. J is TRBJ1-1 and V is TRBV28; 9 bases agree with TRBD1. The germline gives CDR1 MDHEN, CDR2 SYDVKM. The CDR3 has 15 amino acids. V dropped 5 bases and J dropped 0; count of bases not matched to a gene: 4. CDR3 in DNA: TGTGCCAGCAGTCCCGGGACAGGGCTGAACACTGAAGCTTTCTTT. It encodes CASSPGTGLNTEAFF.

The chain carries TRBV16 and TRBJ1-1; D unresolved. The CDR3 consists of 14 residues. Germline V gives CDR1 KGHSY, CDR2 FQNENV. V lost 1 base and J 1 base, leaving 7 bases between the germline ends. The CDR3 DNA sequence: TGTGCCAGCAGCCAATTGTCGTCGAACACTGAAGCTTTCTTT. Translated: CASSQLSSNTEAFF.

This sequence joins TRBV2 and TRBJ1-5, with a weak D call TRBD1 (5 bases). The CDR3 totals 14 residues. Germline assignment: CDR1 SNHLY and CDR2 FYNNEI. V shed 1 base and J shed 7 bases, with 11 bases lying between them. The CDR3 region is CASSEGQGEQPQHF. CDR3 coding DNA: TGTGCCAGCAGTGAAGGCCAGGGTGAGCAGCCCCAGCATTTT.

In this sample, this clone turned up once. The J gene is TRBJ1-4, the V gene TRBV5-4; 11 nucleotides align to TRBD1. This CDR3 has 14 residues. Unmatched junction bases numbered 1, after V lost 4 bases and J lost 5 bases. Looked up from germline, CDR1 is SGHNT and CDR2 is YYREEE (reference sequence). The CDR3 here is CASSGTGGNEKLFF. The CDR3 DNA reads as TGTGCCAGCAGCGGGACAGGGGGAAATGAAAAACTGTTTTTT.

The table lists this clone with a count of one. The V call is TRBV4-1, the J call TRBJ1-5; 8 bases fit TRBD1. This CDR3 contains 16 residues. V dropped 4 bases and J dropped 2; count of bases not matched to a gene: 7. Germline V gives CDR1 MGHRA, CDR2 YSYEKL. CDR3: CASSPQGVGGNQPQHF. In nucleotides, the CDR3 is TGCGCCAGCAGCCCACAGGGGGTAGGTGGCAATCAGCCCCAGCATTTT.

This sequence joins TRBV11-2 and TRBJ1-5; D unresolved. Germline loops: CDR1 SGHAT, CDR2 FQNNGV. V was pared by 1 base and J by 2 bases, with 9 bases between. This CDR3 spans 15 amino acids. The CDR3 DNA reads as TGTGCCAGCAGCTTAGCGGGGAAGGGCAATCAGCCCCAGCATTTT. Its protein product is CASSLAGKGNQPQHF.

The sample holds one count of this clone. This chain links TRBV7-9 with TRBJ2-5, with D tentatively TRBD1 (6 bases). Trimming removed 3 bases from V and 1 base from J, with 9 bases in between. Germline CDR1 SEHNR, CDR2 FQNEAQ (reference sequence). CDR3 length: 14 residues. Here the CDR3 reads CASSLTGVQETQYF. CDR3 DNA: TGTGCCAGCAGCTTGACAGGAGTCCAAGAGACCCAGTACTTC.

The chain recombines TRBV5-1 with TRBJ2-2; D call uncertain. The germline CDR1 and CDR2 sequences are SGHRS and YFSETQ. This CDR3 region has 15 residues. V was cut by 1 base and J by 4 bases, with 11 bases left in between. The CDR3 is CASSLIAQITGELFF. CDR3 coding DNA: TGCGCCAGCAGCTTGATTGCACAGATCACCGGGGAGCTGTTTTTT.

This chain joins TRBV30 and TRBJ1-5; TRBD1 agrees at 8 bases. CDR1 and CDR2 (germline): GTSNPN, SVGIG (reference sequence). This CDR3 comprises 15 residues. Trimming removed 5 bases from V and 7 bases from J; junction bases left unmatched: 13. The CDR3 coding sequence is TGTGCCTGGGCTGACCGGACAGGGCGGTTCCAGCCCCAGCATTTT. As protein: CAWADRTGRFQPQHF.

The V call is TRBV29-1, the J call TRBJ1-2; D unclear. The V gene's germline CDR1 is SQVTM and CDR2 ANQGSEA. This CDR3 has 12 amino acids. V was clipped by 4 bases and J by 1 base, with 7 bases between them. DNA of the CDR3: TGCAGCGTTGTTCAGAATAACTATGGCTACACCTTC. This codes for CSVVQNNYGYTF.

As DNA, the CDR3 is TGTGCCAGCAGTAGGCGGGGGGACAATCAGCCCCAGCATTTT. Translating gives CASSRRGDNQPQHF. V is TRBV9 and J is TRBJ1-5, with D perhaps matching TRBD1 (5 bases). Looked up from germline, CDR1 is SGDLS and CDR2 is YYNGEE. Deletions cut 5 bases from V and 3 bases from J, with 12 bases between. The CDR3 loop spans 14 amino acids.

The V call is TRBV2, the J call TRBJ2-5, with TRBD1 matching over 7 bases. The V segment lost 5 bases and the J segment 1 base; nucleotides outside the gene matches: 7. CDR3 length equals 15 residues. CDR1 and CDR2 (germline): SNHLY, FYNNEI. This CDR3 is CASSTGTAVQETQYF. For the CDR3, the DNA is TGTGCCAGCAGTACCGGGACAGCCGTCCAAGAGACCCAGTACTTC.

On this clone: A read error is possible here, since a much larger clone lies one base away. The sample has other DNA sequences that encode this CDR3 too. Here the CDR3 DNA reads TGCGCCAGCAGCTCGAGCGGGGCCTACAATGAGCAGTTCTTC. This codes for CASSSSGAYNEQFF. The chain links TRBV5-1 to TRBJ2-1; 7 bases match TRBD2. J lost 2 bases, V lost 3 bases, and 2 bases had no gene match. This CDR3 is built from 14 residues. The V gene's germline CDR1 is SGHRS and CDR2 YFSETQ.

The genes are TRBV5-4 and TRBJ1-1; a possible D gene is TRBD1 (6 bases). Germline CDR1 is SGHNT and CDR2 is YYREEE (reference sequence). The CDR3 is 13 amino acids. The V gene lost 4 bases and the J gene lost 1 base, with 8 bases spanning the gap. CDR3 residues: CASSLDRNTEAFF. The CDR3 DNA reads TGTGCCAGCAGCCTGGACAGGAACACTGAAGCTTTCTTT.

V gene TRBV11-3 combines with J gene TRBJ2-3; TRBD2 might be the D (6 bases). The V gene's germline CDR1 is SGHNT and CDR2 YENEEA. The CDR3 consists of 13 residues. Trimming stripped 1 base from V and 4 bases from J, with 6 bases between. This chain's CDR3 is CASSLGGADTQYF. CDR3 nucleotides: TGTGCCAGCAGCTTAGGGGGGGCAGATACGCAGTATTTT.

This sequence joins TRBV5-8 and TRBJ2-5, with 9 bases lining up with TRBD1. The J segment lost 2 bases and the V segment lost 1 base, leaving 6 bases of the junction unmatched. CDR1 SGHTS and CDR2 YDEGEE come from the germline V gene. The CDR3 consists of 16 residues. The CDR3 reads CASSLILGQGQETQYF. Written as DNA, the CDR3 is TGTGCCAGCAGCTTGATTCTGGGACAGGGACAAGAGACCCAGTACTTC.

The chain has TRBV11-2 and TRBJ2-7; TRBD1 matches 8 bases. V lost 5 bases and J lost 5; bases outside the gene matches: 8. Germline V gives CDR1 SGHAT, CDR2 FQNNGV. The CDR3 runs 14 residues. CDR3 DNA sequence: TGTGCCAGCAGCACCCGGACAGGGTCGAACGAGCAGTACTTC. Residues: CASSTRTGSNEQYF.

CDR3 bases: TGTGCCATCAGTCCATCGACAGGGGAAGAGACCCAGTACTTC. Translation: CAISPSTGEETQYF. The rearrangement links TRBV10-3 to TRBJ2-5, with TRBD1 identical over 8 bases. Germline-derived CDR1 and CDR2 are ENHRY and SYGVKD. CDR3 size: 14 residues. Trimming took 5 bases from V and 3 from J; bases not matched to a gene: 5.

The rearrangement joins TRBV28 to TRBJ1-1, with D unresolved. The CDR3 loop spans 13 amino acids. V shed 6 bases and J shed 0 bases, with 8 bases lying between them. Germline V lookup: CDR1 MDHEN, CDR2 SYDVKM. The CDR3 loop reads CASSPRVNTEAFF. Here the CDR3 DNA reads TGTGCCAGCAGCCCTAGAGTGAACACTGAAGCTTTCTTT.

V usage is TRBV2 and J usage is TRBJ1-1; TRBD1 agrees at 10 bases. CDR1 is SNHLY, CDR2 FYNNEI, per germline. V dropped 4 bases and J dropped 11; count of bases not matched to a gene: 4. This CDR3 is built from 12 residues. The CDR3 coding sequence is TGTGCCAGCAGTGTTCGACAGGGGGCGGCTTTCTTT. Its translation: CASSVRQGAAFF. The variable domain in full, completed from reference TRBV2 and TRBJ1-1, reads EPEVTQTPSHQVTQMGQEVILRCVPISNHLYFYWYRQILGQKVEFLVSFYNNEISEKSEIFDDQFSVERPDGSNFTLKIRSTKLEDSAMYFCASSVRQGAAFFGQGTRLTVV.

The CDR3 here is CASSYFGQGEKLFF. Written as DNA, the CDR3 is TGTGCCAGCAGTTACTTCGGACAGGGCGAAAAACTGTTTTTT. V gene TRBV6-5 combines with J gene TRBJ1-4; 8 bases agree with TRBD1. J was trimmed by 8 bases and V by 1 base; bases with no gene match: 3. The CDR3 length is 14 residues. Germline CDR1 and CDR2: MNHEY and SVGAGI.